The T cell receptor (beta chain) under discussion was sequenced for a study of ipilimumab plus nivolumab after autologous stem cell transplantation. Turning to the study itself: Typical patient got roughly 5 ipilimumab doses and seven to nine nivolumab doses (median). The myeloma cohort included high-risk transplant-naive patients and patients relapsing within 3 years of a first autologous transplant. Points from the study as a whole: The authors say TCR, Treg and microbiome findings warrant further study.

The table came from immunoSEQ multiplex PCR; TCRdb's copy has only in-frame clones and leaves some out. Among some 44,000 clones listed, 70% to 90% were seen once. In the case of this clone: Its antigen is not known.

Ipilimumab, 1 mg/kg, started 14 to 28 days after autologous transplant. The CDR3 covers 12 residues. Trimming stripped 7 bases from V and 4 bases from J, with 13 bases between. Germline V CDR1 and CDR2: SQVTM, ANQGSEA. This chain connects TRBV29-1 to TRBJ1-2; D not certain. Sample: PBMCs, taken in a trial of ipilimumab plus nivolumab as post-transplant consolidation. This receptor was identified in a male donor with multiple myeloma. The CDR3 region has the DNA TGCAGCGCCTTTCCGGGAAGCTATGGCTACACCTTC. It is translated as CSAFPGSYGYTF.